Presented here are 24 T cell receptor beta chains from one specimen sequenced in a study of PD-L1 blockade in urothelial cancer. Specified time point: peripheral blood 6 weeks after treatment start. TCRdb's copy holds only in-frame clones and misses some; the assay was immunoSEQ multiplex PCR. The sample comprises about 130,000 clones, around 86% of which are singletons, and 2% to 3% rests with the top ten. This specimen was PBMCs, taken around atezolizumab (anti-PD-L1) treatment. Every receptor here comes from a man aged 45-65 years with urothelial cancer.

V usage is TRBV4-2 and J usage is TRBJ2-3; 8 bases are a match to TRBD2. There are 15 residues in the CDR3. Unmatched junction bases numbered 5, after V lost 5 bases and J lost 1 base. CDR1 is LGHNA, CDR2 YNFKEQ, per germline. This CDR3 is CASSSLAGRTDTQYF. The CDR3 DNA sequence: TGTGCCAGCAGCAGTCTAGCGGGCCGCACAGATACGCAGTATTTT.

This CDR3 reads CASSGLAGENGELFF. CDR3 DNA: TGTGCCAGCAGTGGGCTAGCGGGAGAGAACGGGGAGCTGTTTTTT. The rearrangement joins TRBV27 to TRBJ2-2, with 10 positions matching TRBD2. Per the germline V gene, CDR1 is MNHEY and CDR2 is SMNVEV (reference sequence). The ends lost 5 bases at V and 7 bases at J; junction bases unmatched: 7. The CDR3 has 15 residues.

CDR3 in DNA: TGTGCCAGTACCTTGGACAGGTTGGGAGAAAAACTGTTTTTT. It specifies CASTLDRLGEKLFF. The chain combines TRBV19 with TRBJ1-4; 7 nucleotides align to TRBD1. Germline CDR1 is LNHDA and CDR2 is SQIVND (reference sequence). This CDR3 spans 14 amino acids. V lost 7 bases to trimming and J lost 8 bases; unmatched junction nucleotides: 10.

The genes are TRBV5-4 and TRBJ2-7, with TRBD2 matching over 7 bases. Germline assignment: CDR1 SGHNT and CDR2 YYREEE (reference sequence). J lost 2 bases, V lost 1 base, and 3 bases had no gene match. The CDR3 runs to 14 residues. CDR3 protein: CASSLREGTYEQYF. CDR3 bases: TGTGCCAGCAGCTTGAGGGAGGGGACCTACGAGCAGTACTTC.

V usage is TRBV13 and J usage is TRBJ2-7; no firm D call. There are 14 residues in the CDR3. The germline V gene has CDR1 PRHDT and CDR2 FYEKMQ (reference sequence). V lost 5 bases, J lost 1 base, and 12 bases lay in between. The CDR3 nucleotides read TGTGCCAGCAGCAGCCACAGTGCGTCCTACGAGCAGTACTTC. Its translation: CASSSHSASYEQYF.

The V gene is TRBV5-1, the J gene TRBJ1-1; TRBD1 aligns across 7 bases. Germline CDR1 and CDR2: SGHRS and YFSETQ. The CDR3 length is 14 residues. The V and J ends lost 4 bases and 5 bases, in that order; junction bases with no gene match: 8. CDR3 nucleotides: TGCGCCAGCAGCCCCGACAGGGAATTTACTGAAGCTTTCTTT. Translated, it gives CASSPDREFTEAFF.

The sample holds a few counts of this clone. The chain recombines TRBV21-1 with TRBJ2-7; the DNA was not compared with TRBD2, the D call given in the table. TRBV21-1 is given as a pseudogene. The CDR3 loop spans 15 amino acids. The CDR3 DNA sequence: TGTGCCAGCAGCAAACCGGGAGGACACTCCTACGAGCAGTACTTC. Translated, it gives CASSKPGGHSYEQYF.

This chain connects TRBV19 to TRBJ2-7; TRBD1 is a possible D gene (6 bases). Germline CDR1 LNHDA, CDR2 SQIVND (reference sequence). The length of the CDR3 is 17 residues. The germline V and J ends were trimmed by 7 bases and 3 bases, with 25 bases remaining between them. CDR3 nucleotides: TGTGCCAGTACTCCTCTTACCTCGGACAGCCGAGACTACGAGCAGTACTTC. This translates into CASTPLTSDSRDYEQYF.

The CDR3 here is CASSRDRPQETQYF. DNA for the CDR3: TGTGCCAGCAGTCGAGACAGGCCCCAAGAGACCCAGTACTTC. The genes are TRBV6-1 and TRBJ2-5, with D perhaps matching TRBD1 (6 bases). Germline V gene sequence: CDR1 MNHNS, CDR2 SASEGT. The V gene lost 5 bases and the J gene lost 1 base, with 11 bases spanning the gap. This CDR3 spans 14 amino acids.

The CDR3 loop reads CASSLTGSHNEQFF. The CDR3 coding sequence is TGTGCCAGCAGTTTGACAGGTTCCCATAATGAGCAGTTCTTC. The V call is TRBV6-5, the J call TRBJ2-1; TRBD1 might be the D (6 bases). V gave up 4 bases and J gave up 7 bases, with 14 bases separating them. The length of the CDR3 is 14 residues. Germline assignment: CDR1 MNHEY and CDR2 SVGAGI.

The sample holds one count of this clone. The rearrangement joins TRBV6-6 to TRBJ2-3, with D uncertain. CDR3 length equals 13 residues. V lost 6 bases and J 0 bases, leaving 7 bases between the germline ends. The germline V gene encodes CDR1 MNHNY and CDR2 SVGAGI (reference sequence). The CDR3 sequence is CASRSASTDTQYF. The CDR3 DNA is TGTGCCAGCAGAAGCGCTAGCACAGATACGCAGTATTTT.

The chain couples TRBV11-3 to TRBJ2-1; the D gene is possibly TRBD2 (6 bases). The CDR3 length is 13 residues. CDR1 is SGHNT, CDR2 YENEEA, per germline. The germline V and J ends were trimmed by 3 bases and 7 bases, with 10 bases remaining between them. The CDR3 bases are TGTGCCAGCAGCTTCTACGGGGGTAATGAGCAGTTCTTC. Encoded protein: CASSFYGGNEQFF. The variable domain in full, completed from reference TRBV11-3 and TRBJ2-1, reads EAGVVQSPRYKIIEKKQPVAFWCNPISGHNTLYWYLQNLGQGPELLIRYENEEAVDDSQLPKDRFSAERLKGVDSTLKIQPAELGDSAVYLCASSFYGGNEQFFGPGTRLTVL.

This rearrangement joins TRBV18 to TRBJ2-3; the match to TRBD2 covers 13 bases. The CDR3 length is 19 residues. Germline trimming cut 6 bases from V and 1 base from J; bases unmatched to any gene: 13. Germline values: CDR1 KGHSH, CDR2 LQKENI. The CDR3 DNA reads TGTGCCAGCTCTCGGACTAGCGGGGGAGGGTCTTCTCGCACAGATACGCAGTATTTT. Protein product: CASSRTSGGGSSRTDTQYF.

This chain uses TRBV7-8 with TRBJ2-7; 8 nucleotides match TRBD2. CDR1 and CDR2 (germline): SGHVS, FQNEAQ. This CDR3 is 16 amino acids long. The V segment lost 5 bases and the J segment 8 bases; nucleotides outside the gene matches: 17. This CDR3 reads CASSAGGGVSAAKQYF. The CDR3 region has the DNA TGTGCCAGCAGCGCCGGGGGGGGCGTGTCGGCGGCGAAGCAGTACTTC.

The genes are TRBV28 and TRBJ2-5, with 9 positions matching TRBD2. With 5 bases clipped from V and 3 bases from J, the junction kept 16 bases outside the gene matches. Germline lookup yields CDR1 MDHEN and CDR2 SYDVKM. This CDR3 spans 18 amino acids. The DNA for the CDR3 is TGTGCCAGCAGTACACATATGGGCGGGGGGGGCGGAGAAGAGACCCAGTACTTC. Protein sequence: CASSTHMGGGGGEETQYF.

This chain uses TRBV18 with TRBJ1-2, with 8 bases identical to TRBD1. The CDR3 extends over 12 amino acids. Germline trimming cut 5 bases from V and 7 bases from J; bases unmatched to any gene: 3. Germline V CDR1 and CDR2: KGHSH, LQKENI. This chain's CDR3 is CASSVGQGGYTF. CDR3 DNA sequence: TGTGCCAGCTCAGTCGGACAGGGTGGCTACACCTTC.

The rearrangement joins TRBV5-3 to TRBJ2-2, with 11 bases aligning to TRBD1. TRBV5-3 is treated as an ORF (open reading frame) with a function not yet certain. V was pared by 9 bases and J by 6 bases, with 13 bases of the junction left unmatched. This CDR3 is 16 amino acids long. The CDR3 nucleotides read TGTGCCAACGGGACAGGGGGACTTCTTAACTCCGGGGAGCTGTTTTTT. Its protein is CANGTGGLLNSGELFF.

The J gene is TRBJ1-2, the V gene TRBV11-2; 7 bases match TRBD1. The germline V gene has CDR1 SGHAT and CDR2 FQNNGV. This CDR3 region has 16 residues. V shed 7 bases, J shed 0 bases, and the junction held 11 bases outside the gene matches. In DNA form, the CDR3 reads TGTGCCAGCACCGGAACGTGGGACAGCCCTAACTATGGCTACACCTTC. This translates into CASTGTWDSPNYGYTF.

The chain couples TRBV15 to TRBJ2-2; the D gene is possibly TRBD1 (6 bases). CDR3 length equals 17 residues. Germline V gene lookup returns CDR1 LNHNV and CDR2 YYDKDF (reference sequence). The V and J ends lost 0 bases and 2 bases respectively, with 13 bases between them. The CDR3 coding sequence is TGTGCCACCAGCAGAGATGCTGGGGGCCCAAACACCGGGGAGCTGTTTTTT. Protein: CATSRDAGGPNTGELFF.

This sequence joins TRBV4-2 and TRBJ2-1, with D uncertain. Deletions cut 0 bases from V and 4 bases from J, with 10 bases between. Germline V CDR1 and CDR2: LGHNA, YNFKEQ. CDR3 length: 15 residues. CDR3 DNA sequence: TGTGCCAGCAGCCAAGATCGAGGCGGATACAATGAGCAGTTCTTC. Amino acids: CASSQDRGGYNEQFF.

The chain is built from TRBV25-1 and TRBJ2-4; the D gene is possibly TRBD1 (6 bases). Germline V lookup: CDR1 MGHDK, CDR2 SYGVNS. V gave up 2 bases and J gave up 8 bases, with 13 bases separating them. CDR3 length equals 14 residues. The CDR3 DNA is TGTGCCAGCAGTGAAACGGCAGGGGATTACATTCAGTACTTC. This translates into CASSETAGDYIQYF.

In this sample, this clone turned up a few times. The rearrangement links TRBV28 to TRBJ2-7; a weak D match, TRBD2 (5 bases). Germline V gene data show CDR1 as MDHEN and CDR2 as SYDVKM. This CDR3 spans 16 amino acids. With 5 bases removed from V and 7 bases from J, the gap between germline ends came to 24 bases. CDR3 loop: CASSRPGGWIGKEQYF. Here the CDR3 DNA reads TGTGCCAGCAGTAGGCCTGGCGGGTGGATCGGGAAGGAGCAGTACTTC.

On this clone: The sample contains more than one DNA sequence encoding this CDR3. V is TRBV5-1 and J is TRBJ2-5; TRBD2 matches at 11 bases. Germline V gene data show CDR1 as SGHRS and CDR2 as YFSETQ. Unmatched junction bases numbered 2, after V lost 2 bases and J lost 2 bases. CDR3 size: 15 residues. The CDR3 sequence: CASSLGTSGQETQYF. The CDR3 DNA is TGCGCCAGCAGCTTAGGGACTAGCGGTCAAGAGACCCAGTACTTC.

This rearrangement joins TRBV9 to TRBJ1-1; 7 bases line up with TRBD1. The CDR3 spans 16 residues. Germline trimming cut 0 bases from V and 4 bases from J; bases unmatched to any gene: 9. CDR1 is SGDLS and CDR2 is YYNGEE in the germline V gene. The CDR3 DNA reads as TGTGCCAGCAGCGTAGATGGGACAGCGGCCCGCACTGAAGCTTTCTTT. Translated, it gives CASSVDGTAARTEAFF.